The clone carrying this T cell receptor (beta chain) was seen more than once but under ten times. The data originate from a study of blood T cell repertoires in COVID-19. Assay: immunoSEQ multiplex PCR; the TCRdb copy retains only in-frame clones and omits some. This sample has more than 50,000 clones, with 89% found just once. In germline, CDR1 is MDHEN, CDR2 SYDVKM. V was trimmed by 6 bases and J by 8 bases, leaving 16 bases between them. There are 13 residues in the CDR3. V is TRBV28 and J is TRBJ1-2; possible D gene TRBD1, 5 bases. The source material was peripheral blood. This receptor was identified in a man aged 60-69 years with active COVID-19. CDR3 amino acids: CASRPHLSGGYTF. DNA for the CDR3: TGTGCCAGCAGGCCCCATCTCTCAGGGGGCTACACCTTC.